What follows are 17 T cell receptor beta chains derived from one specimen sequenced in a study of control samples from healthy donors and cancer patients. Some clones are missing from TCRdb's copy, which holds only in-frame ones; the method was immunoSEQ multiplex PCR. The sample shows approximately 26,000 clones, roughly 80% of them seen only once. The sample taken for sequencing was PBMCs. All receptors derive from a man aged 55-75 years with colorectal cancer.

The chain recombines TRBV30 with TRBJ1-6; D is possibly TRBD1 (5 bases). The germline V gene encodes CDR1 GTSNPN and CDR2 SVGIG (reference sequence). The CDR3 spans 14 residues. Trimming removed 0 bases from V and 6 bases from J, with 9 bases in between. CDR3: CAWSVGAINSPLHF. CDR3 in DNA: TGTGCCTGGAGTGTAGGGGCTATTAATTCACCCCTCCACTTT.

The chain links TRBV30 to TRBJ2-1; possible D gene TRBD2, 6 bases. CDR1 is GTSNPN and CDR2 is SVGIG in the germline V gene (reference sequence). This CDR3 spans 16 amino acids. Trimming removed 0 bases from V and 0 bases from J, with 12 bases in between. The CDR3 spells CAWSVRGLSSYNEQFF. DNA for the CDR3: TGTGCCTGGAGTGTACGGGGACTTAGCTCCTACAATGAGCAGTTCTTC.

This sequence joins TRBV5-6 and TRBJ1-1; a possible D gene is TRBD1 (5 bases). The germline V and J ends were trimmed by 3 bases and 1 base, with 13 bases remaining between them. Germline V gene lookup returns CDR1 SGHDT and CDR2 YYEEEE. The CDR3 has 15 amino acids. This chain's CDR3 is CASSSLTVPNTEAFF. CDR3 sequence (DNA): TGTGCCAGCAGCTCGTTGACAGTCCCGAACACTGAAGCTTTCTTT.

In its sample, this clone was seen once. V gene TRBV2 combines with J gene TRBJ1-1, with D tentatively TRBD1 (6 bases). CDR3 size: 14 residues. The germline V gene has CDR1 SNHLY and CDR2 FYNNEI. Trimming removed 6 bases from V and 4 bases from J, with 15 bases in between. In nucleotides, the CDR3 is TGTGCCAGCAGGGAGCCACGGGACATCACTGAAGCTTTCTTT. It specifies CASREPRDITEAFF.

The chain links TRBV6-2 or TRBV6-3 to TRBJ2-7, with D possibly being TRBD1 or TRBD2 (6 bases each). This CDR3 region has 17 residues. The V gene lost 0 bases and the J gene lost 3 bases, with 18 bases spanning the gap. Germline V lookup: CDR1 MNHEY, CDR2 SVGEGT. The CDR3 spells CASSYSVWGAQNYEQYV. CDR3 sequence (DNA): TGTGCCAGCAGTTACTCGGTATGGGGGGCCCAAAACTACGAGCAGTACGTC.

The chain is built from TRBV6-6 and TRBJ1-5; D perhaps matches TRBD1 (6 bases). Germline V lookup: CDR1 MNHNY, CDR2 SVGAGI (reference sequence). Trimming took off 2 bases at V and 4 bases at J, with 12 bases between the two ends. The CDR3 runs 15 residues. The CDR3 nucleotides are TGTGCCAGCAGTTACGGGGGGCAGGGGAATCAGCCCCAGCATTTT. Amino acid sequence: CASSYGGQGNQPQHF.

This clone was detected only once. The chain combines TRBV25-1 with TRBJ2-1; 7 bases match TRBD2. Germline loops: CDR1 MGHDK, CDR2 SYGVNS. CDR3 length: 15 amino acids. Unmatched junction bases numbered 5, after V lost 4 bases and J lost 2 bases. CDR3 sequence: CASSVGAGTYNEQFF. CDR3 DNA: TGTGCCAGCAGTGTAGGAGCGGGGACCTACAATGAGCAGTTCTTC.

Regarding this clone: One end of the junction fails to match germline, which may point to a read error. Other nucleotide sequences in the sample specify the same CDR3. The rearrangement links TRBV27 to TRBJ1-1, with D possibly TRBD1 on 5 matching bases. The CDR3 is 14 residues long. Germline CDR1 reads MNHEY; CDR2 reads SMNVEV (reference sequence). The CDR3 DNA follows: TGTGCCAGCAGTTCTCGGGGGGACGGCACTGAAGCTTTCTTC. Amino acids: CASSSRGDGTEAFF.

The V and J genes are TRBV9 and TRBJ1-1, with D unclear. The CDR3 is 13 residues long. Looked up from germline, CDR1 is SGDLS and CDR2 is YYNGEE. With 4 bases removed from V and 1 base from J, the gap between germline ends came to 8 bases. CDR3 region: CASSYRQNTEAFF. The CDR3 DNA reads TGTGCCAGCAGCTACCGACAGAACACTGAAGCTTTCTTT.

The chain has TRBV13 and TRBJ2-6, with 15 nucleotides matching TRBD2. CDR1 and CDR2 from the germline V gene are PRHDT and FYEKMQ (reference sequence). This CDR3 is 18 amino acids long. Trimming cost V 5 bases and J 0 bases; bases outside gene matches: 2. This chain's CDR3 is CASSPGLAGGSGANVLTF. For the CDR3, the DNA is TGTGCCAGCAGCCCGGGACTAGCGGGGGGCTCTGGGGCCAACGTCCTGACTTTC.

This clone was picked up one time. The gene calls are TRBV9 and TRBJ1-3, with D perhaps matching TRBD1 (5 bases). V shed 5 bases and J shed 4 bases, with 16 bases lying between them. The CDR3 runs to 15 residues. CDR1 SGDLS and CDR2 YYNGEE come from the germline V gene. CDR3 bases: TGTGCCAGCAGTGATTACGGGGCAGCCGGAAACACCATATATTTT. It codes for CASSDYGAAGNTIYF.

The chain combines TRBV11-2 with TRBJ2-4, with no clear D. This CDR3 comprises 14 residues. V lost 1 base and J lost 6, with 10 bases in between. Germline loops: CDR1 SGHAT, CDR2 FQNNGV. The CDR3 bases are TGTGCCAGCAGCTTAGCAGGAATCGGAAACATTCAGTACTTC. Translated, it gives CASSLAGIGNIQYF.

The chain couples TRBV18 to TRBJ2-3; D may be TRBD1 (5 bases). Trimming left V 3 bases short and J 2 bases short, with 12 bases between. Germline-derived CDR1 and CDR2 are KGHSH and LQKENI. The CDR3 covers 15 residues. CDR3 loop: CASSPTTDSTDTQYF. CDR3 DNA: TGTGCCAGCTCACCGACGACAGACTCCACAGATACGCAGTATTTT.

The chain recombines TRBV11-2 with TRBJ2-7, with D perhaps matching TRBD1 or TRBD2 (5 bases each). The CDR3 loop spans 15 amino acids. V was pared by 0 bases and J by 9 bases, with 18 bases between. The germline V gene encodes CDR1 SGHAT and CDR2 FQNNGV. The CDR3, as DNA: TGTGCCAGCAGCTTAGAGGTCTGGGGGTGGAGCGGGCAGTACTTC. It specifies CASSLEVWGWSGQYF.

The chain carries TRBV6-5 and TRBJ2-1; 8 bases fit TRBD1. In germline, CDR1 is MNHEY, CDR2 SVGAGI. Germline trimming cut 7 bases from V and 8 bases from J; bases unmatched to any gene: 7. CDR3 length equals 13 residues. The CDR3 sequence: CASTYGQGYEQFF. Written as DNA, the CDR3 is TGTGCCAGCACCTATGGACAGGGCTATGAGCAGTTCTTC.

The rearrangement links TRBV7-6 to TRBJ1-1; D ambiguous. V dropped 5 bases and J dropped 1 base, with 14 bases sitting between them. The CDR3 has 15 amino acids. Germline CDR1 is SGHVS and CDR2 is FNYEAQ. The CDR3 sequence: CASSDRQTANTEAFF. In DNA form, the CDR3 reads TGTGCCAGCAGCGATCGTCAGACCGCGAACACTGAAGCTTTCTTT.

This chain connects TRBV24-1 to TRBJ1-4, with 9 bases aligning to TRBD1. The CDR3 totals 15 residues. CDR1 and CDR2 from the germline V gene are KGHDR and SFDVKD. After removal of 4 bases from V and 11 bases from J, the junction contained 10 bases not matched to a gene. CDR3 bases: TGTGCCACCAGTGACCTCGGACAGGGGAGAGATAAACTGTTTTTT. It specifies CATSDLGQGRDKLFF.